The next 6 T cell receptor beta chains were all read from a single sample in a study of blood T cell repertoires in COVID-19. Some clones are missing from TCRdb's copy, which holds only in-frame ones; the method was immunoSEQ multiplex PCR. The table shows tens of thousands of clones, with roughly 78% occurring only once. Sequenced material: peripheral blood. The receptors shown here come from a woman in her sixties or seventies with acute or convalescent COVID-19.

V usage is TRBV6-2 or TRBV6-3 and J usage is TRBJ2-1; maybe TRBD2 (5 bases). Germline V gene sequence: CDR1 MNHEY, CDR2 SVGEGT. V lost 3 bases and J lost 8, with 17 bases in between. The CDR3 covers 15 residues. CDR3 amino acids: CASSYRYFEGDEQFF. As DNA, the CDR3 is TGTGCCAGCAGTTATCGGTATTTTGAGGGTGATGAGCAGTTCTTC.

The chain employs TRBV24-1 and TRBJ1-1; perhaps TRBD1 as D (5 bases). The germline V gene encodes CDR1 KGHDR and CDR2 SFDVKD. V shed 4 bases and J shed 3 bases, with 8 bases lying between them. CDR3 length equals 13 residues. The CDR3 reads CATSDQGYTEAFF. The CDR3 bases are TGTGCCACCAGTGACCAGGGTTACACTGAAGCTTTCTTT.

The rearrangement links TRBV12-3 or TRBV12-4 to TRBJ2-3, with 7 bases fitting TRBD1. The CDR3 is 13 residues long. V shed 8 bases, J shed 0 bases, and the junction held 2 bases outside the gene matches. The CDR3 sequence is CASYRGSTDTQYF. The CDR3 DNA reads as TGTGCCAGCTACAGGGGCAGCACAGATACGCAGTATTTT.

The CDR3 spells CSVESWNTEAFF. The DNA for the CDR3 is TGCAGCGTTGAATCCTGGAACACTGAAGCTTTCTTT. V usage is TRBV29-1 and J usage is TRBJ1-1; D not certain. This CDR3 contains 12 residues. The germline V gene encodes CDR1 SQVTM and CDR2 ANQGSEA. V lost 2 bases to trimming and J lost 1 base, with 5 bases between them. The full variable domain, in which reference TRBV29-1 and TRBJ1-1 provide the parts outside the CDR3, is SAVISQKPSRDICQRGTSLTIQCQVDSQVTMMFWYRQQPGQSLTLIATANQGSEATYESGFVIDKFPISRPNLTFSTLTVSNMSPEDSSIYLCSVESWNTEAFFGQGTRLTVV.

The chain combines TRBV5-6 with TRBJ2-5, with D hard to call. Germline V lookup: CDR1 SGHDT, CDR2 YYEEEE. Trimming pared 0 bases from V and 7 bases from J, leaving 10 bases between. The CDR3 has 13 residues. As DNA, the CDR3 is TGTGCCAGCAGCTTGGGCGTCTCAGGGACCCAGTACTTC. Its translation is CASSLGVSGTQYF. The full variable domain, with the rest looked up from reference TRBV5-6 and TRBJ2-5, is DAGVTQSPTHLIKTRGQQVTLRCSPKSGHDTVSWYQQALGQGPQFIFQYYEEEERQRGNFPDRFSGHQFPNYSSELNVNALLLGDSALYLCASSLGVSGTQYFGPGTRLLVL.

The chain is built from TRBV6-5 and TRBJ2-7; 9 nucleotides match TRBD1. The CDR3 sequence is 15 residues long. Germline V gene lookup returns CDR1 MNHEY and CDR2 SVGAGI. The V gene end was trimmed by 6 bases and the J gene end by 0 bases; junction bases not matched to a gene: 6. CDR3 region: CASSSPGQGSYEQYF. In DNA, the CDR3 is TGTGCCAGCAGCTCTCCGGGACAGGGCTCCTACGAGCAGTACTTC.